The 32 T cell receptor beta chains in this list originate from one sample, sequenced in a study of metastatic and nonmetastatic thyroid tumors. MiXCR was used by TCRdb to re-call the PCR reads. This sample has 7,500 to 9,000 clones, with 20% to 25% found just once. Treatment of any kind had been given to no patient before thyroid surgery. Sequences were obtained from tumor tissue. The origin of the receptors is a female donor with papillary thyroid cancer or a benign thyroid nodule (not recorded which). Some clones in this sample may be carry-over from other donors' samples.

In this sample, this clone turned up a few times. CDR3 region: CASSESGTSQFF. The CDR3 DNA follows: TGCGCCAGCAGTGAGTCCGGGACTAGTCAGTTCTTC. The chain combines TRBV10-1 with TRBJ2-1; 8 bases are a match to TRBD2. Germline-derived CDR1 and CDR2 are WNHNN and SYGVQD (reference sequence). The CDR3 extends over 12 amino acids. V gave up 0 bases and J gave up 13 bases; unmatched junction bases: 2.

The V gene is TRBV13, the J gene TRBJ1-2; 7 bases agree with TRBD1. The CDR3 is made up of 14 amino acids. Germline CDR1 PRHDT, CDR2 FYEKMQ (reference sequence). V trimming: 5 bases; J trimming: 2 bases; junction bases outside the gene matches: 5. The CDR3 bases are TGTGCCAGCAGCATCGGGACAGAAAACTATGGCTACACCTTC. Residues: CASSIGTENYGYTF.

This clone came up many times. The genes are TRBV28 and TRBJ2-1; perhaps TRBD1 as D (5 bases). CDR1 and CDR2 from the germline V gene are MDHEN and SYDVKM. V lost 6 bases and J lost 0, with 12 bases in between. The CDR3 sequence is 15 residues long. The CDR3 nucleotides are TGTGCCAGCAGGTTAGGGGCACCCTCCTACAATGAGCAGTTCTTC. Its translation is CASRLGAPSYNEQFF. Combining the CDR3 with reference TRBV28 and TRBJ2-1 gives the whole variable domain DVKVTQSSRYLVKRTGEKVFLECVQDMDHENMFWYRQDPGLGLRLIYFSYDVKMKEKGDIPEGYSVSREKKERFSLILESASTNQTSMYLCASRLGAPSYNEQFFGPGTRLTVL.

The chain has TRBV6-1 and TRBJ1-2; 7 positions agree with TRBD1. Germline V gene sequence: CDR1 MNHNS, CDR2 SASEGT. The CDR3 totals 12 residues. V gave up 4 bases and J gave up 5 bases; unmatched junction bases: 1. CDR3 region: CASSGTGYGYTF. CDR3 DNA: TGTGCCAGCAGTGGGACAGGTTATGGCTACACCTTC.

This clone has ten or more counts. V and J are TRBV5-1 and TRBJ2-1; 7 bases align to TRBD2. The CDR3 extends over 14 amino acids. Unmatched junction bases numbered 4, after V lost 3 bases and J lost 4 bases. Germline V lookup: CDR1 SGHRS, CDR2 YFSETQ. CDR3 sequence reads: CASSWGGGYNEQFF. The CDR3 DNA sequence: TGCGCCAGCAGCTGGGGGGGTGGTTACAATGAGCAGTTCTTC. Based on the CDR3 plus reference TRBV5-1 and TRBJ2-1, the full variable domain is KAGVTQTPRYLIKTRGQQVTLSCSPISGHRSVSWYQQTPGQGLQFLFEYFSETQRNKGNFPGRFSGRQFSNSRSEMNVSTLELGDSALYLCASSWGGGYNEQFFGPGTRLTVL.

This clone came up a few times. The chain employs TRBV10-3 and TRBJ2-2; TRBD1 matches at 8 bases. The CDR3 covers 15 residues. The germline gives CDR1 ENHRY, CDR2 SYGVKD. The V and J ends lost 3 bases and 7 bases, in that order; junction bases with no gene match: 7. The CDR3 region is CAISDQTGEVGELFF. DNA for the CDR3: TGTGCCATCAGTGACCAGACAGGGGAGGTCGGGGAGCTGTTTTTT.

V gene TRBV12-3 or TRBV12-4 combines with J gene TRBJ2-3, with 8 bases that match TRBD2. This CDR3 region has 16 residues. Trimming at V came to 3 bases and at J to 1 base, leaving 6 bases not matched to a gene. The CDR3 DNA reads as TGTGCCAGCAGTTTGACTAGCGAGTCAGGCACAGATACGCAGTATTTT. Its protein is CASSLTSESGTDTQYF.

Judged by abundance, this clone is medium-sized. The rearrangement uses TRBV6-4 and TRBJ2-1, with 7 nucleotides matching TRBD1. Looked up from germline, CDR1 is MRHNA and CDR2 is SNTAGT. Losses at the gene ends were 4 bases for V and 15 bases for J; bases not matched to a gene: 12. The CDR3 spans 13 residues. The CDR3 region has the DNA TGTGCCAGCAGTGCCACCTTACAGGGGTCTTTGTTCTTC. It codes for CASSATLQGSLFF.

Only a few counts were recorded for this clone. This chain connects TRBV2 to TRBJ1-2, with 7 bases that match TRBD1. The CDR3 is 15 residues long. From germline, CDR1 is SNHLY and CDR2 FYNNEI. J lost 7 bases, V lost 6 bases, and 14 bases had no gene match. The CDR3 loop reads CASRHRDSLYFGYTF. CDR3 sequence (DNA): TGTGCCAGCAGGCACCGGGACAGTCTTTACTTTGGCTACACCTTC.

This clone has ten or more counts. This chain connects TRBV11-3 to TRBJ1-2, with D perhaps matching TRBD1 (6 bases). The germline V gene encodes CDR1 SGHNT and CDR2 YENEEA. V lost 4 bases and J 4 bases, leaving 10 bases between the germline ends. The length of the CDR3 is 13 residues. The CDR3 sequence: CASSSDRAYGYTF. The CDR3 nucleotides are TGTGCCAGCAGCTCGGACAGAGCCTATGGCTACACCTTC.

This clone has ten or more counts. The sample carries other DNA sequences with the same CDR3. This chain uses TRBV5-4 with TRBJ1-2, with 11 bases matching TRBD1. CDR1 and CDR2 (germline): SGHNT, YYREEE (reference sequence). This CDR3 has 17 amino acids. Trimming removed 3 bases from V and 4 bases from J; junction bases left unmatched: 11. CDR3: CASSSHSPGQGGYGYTF. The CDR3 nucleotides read TGTGCCAGCAGCTCCCACTCTCCGGGACAGGGGGGCTATGGCTACACCTTC.

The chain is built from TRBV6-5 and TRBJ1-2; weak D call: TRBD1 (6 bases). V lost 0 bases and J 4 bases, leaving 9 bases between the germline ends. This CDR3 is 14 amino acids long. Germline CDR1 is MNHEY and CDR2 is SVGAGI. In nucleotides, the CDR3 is TGTGCCAGCAGTTACTCAGGGGGTGTCTATGGCTACACCTTC. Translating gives CASSYSGGVYGYTF.

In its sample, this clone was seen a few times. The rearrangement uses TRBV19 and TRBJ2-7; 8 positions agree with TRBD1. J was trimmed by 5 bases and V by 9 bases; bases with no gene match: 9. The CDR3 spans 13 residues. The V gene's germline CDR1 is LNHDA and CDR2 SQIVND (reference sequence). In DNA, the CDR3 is TGTGCCAGCCGACCGGCAGGGGGCAACGAGCAGTACTTC. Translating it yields CASRPAGGNEQYF.

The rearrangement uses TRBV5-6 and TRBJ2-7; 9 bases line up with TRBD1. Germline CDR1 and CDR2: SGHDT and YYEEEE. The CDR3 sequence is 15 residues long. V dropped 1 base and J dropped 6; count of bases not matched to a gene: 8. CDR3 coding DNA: TGTGCCAGCAGCTTGTTGGGGGACAGGGAATCCGAGCAGTACTTC. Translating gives CASSLLGDRESEQYF.

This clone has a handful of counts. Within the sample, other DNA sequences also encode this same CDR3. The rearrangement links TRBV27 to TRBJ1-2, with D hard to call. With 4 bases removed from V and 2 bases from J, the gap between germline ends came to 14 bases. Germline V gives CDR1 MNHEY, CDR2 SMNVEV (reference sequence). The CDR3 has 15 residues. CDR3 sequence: CASSSQMEGNYGYTF. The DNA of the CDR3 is TGTGCCAGCAGTTCTCAGATGGAGGGAAACTATGGCTACACCTTC.

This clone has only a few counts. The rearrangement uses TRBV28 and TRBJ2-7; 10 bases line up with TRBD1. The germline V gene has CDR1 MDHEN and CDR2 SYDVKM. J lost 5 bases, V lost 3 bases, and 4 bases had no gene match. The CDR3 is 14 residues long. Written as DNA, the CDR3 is TGTGCCAGCAGTTTTGGGACAGGGGTCCACGAGCAGTACTTC. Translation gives CASSFGTGVHEQYF.

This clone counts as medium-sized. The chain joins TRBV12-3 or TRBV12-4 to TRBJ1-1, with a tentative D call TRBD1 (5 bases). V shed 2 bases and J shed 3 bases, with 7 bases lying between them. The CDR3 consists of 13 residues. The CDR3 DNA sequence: TGTGCCAGCAGTTTACTGGGGGACACTGAAGCTTTCTTT. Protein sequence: CASSLLGDTEAFF.

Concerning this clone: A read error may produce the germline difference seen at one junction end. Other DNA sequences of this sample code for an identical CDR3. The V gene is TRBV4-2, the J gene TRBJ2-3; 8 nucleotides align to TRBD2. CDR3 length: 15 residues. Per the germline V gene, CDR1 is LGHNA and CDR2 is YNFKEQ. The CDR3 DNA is TGTGCCAGCAGCCCCTTTTCGGGGGGGGTGGATACGCAGTACTTT. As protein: CASSPFSGGVDTQYF.

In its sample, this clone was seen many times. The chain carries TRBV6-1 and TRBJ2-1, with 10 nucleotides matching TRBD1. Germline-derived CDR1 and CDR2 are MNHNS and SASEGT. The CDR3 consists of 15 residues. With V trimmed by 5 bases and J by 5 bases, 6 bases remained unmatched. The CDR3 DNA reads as TGTGCCAGCAGTACCGGGACAGGGGAAGACAATGAGCAGTTCTTC. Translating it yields CASSTGTGEDNEQFF.

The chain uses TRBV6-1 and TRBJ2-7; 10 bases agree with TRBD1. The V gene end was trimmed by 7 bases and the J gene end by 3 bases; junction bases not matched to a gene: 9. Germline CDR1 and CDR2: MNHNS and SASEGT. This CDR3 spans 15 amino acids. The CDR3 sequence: CASTKTGGNYYEQYF. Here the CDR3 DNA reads TGTGCCAGCACCAAGACAGGGGGCAATTACTACGAGCAGTACTTC.

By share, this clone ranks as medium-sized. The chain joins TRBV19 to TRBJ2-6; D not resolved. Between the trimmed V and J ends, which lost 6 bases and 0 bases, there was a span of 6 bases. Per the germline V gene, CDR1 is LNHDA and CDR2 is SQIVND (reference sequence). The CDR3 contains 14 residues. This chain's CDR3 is CASRPRSGANVLTF. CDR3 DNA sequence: TGTGCCAGTAGGCCCCGCTCTGGGGCCAACGTCCTGACTTTC.

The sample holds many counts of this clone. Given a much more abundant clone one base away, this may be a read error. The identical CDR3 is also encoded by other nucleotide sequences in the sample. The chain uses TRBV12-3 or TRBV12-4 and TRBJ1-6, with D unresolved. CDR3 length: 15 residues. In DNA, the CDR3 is TGCGCCAGCAGTTTACGATGGACGGGGAATTCACCCCTCCACTTT. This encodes CASSLRWTGNSPLHF.

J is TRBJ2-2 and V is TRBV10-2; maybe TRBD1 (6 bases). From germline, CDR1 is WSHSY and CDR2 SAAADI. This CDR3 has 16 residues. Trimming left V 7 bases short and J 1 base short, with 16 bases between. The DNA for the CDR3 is TGCGCCAGCACCCCTTATAAGGACAGGAACACCGGGGAGCTGTTTTTT. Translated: CASTPYKDRNTGELFF.

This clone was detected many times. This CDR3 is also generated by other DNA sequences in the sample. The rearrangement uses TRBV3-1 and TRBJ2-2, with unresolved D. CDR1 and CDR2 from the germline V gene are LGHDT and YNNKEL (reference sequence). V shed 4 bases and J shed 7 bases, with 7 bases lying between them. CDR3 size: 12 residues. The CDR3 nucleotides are TGTGCCAGCAGCCTGAGATTCGGGGAGCTGTTTTTT. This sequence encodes CASSLRFGELFF. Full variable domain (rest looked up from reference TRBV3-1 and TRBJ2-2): DTAVSQTPKYLVTQMGNDKSIKCEQNLGHDTMYWYKQDSKKFLKIMFSYNNKELIINETVPNRFSPKSPDKAHLNLHINSLELGDSAVYFCASSLRFGELFFGEGSRLTVL.

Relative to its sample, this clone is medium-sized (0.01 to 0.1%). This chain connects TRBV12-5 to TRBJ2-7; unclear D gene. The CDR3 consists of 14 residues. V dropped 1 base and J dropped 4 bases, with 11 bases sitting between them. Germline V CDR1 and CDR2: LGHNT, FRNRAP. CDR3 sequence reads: CASGLGRQPYEQYF. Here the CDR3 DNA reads TGTGCTAGTGGTTTGGGACGGCAACCGTACGAGCAGTACTTC.

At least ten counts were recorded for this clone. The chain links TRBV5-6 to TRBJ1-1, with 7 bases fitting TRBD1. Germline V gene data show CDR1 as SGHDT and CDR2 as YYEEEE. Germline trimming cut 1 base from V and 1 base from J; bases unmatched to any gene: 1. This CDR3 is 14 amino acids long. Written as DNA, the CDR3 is TGTGCCAGCAGCTTGACAGGGGAGAACACTGAAGCTTTCTTT. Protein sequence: CASSLTGENTEAFF.

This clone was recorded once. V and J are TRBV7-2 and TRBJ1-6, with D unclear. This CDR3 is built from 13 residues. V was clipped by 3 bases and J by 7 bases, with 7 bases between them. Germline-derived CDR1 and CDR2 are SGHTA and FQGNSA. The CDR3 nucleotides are TGTGCCAGCAGCTTGGTAGAGAATTCACCCCTCCACTTT. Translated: CASSLVENSPLHF.

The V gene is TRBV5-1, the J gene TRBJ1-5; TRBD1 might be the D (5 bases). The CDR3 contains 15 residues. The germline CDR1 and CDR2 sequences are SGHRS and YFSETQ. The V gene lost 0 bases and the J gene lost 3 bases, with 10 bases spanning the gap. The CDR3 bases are TGCGCCAGCAGCTTGGTTTGGGGGTCCAATCAGCCCCAGCATTTT. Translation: CASSLVWGSNQPQHF.

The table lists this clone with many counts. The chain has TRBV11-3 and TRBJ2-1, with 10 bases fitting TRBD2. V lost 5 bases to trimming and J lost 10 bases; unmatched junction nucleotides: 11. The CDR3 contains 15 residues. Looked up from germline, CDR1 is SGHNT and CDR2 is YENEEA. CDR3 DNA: TGTGCCAGCAGCGTAGGCGGACTAGCGGAGTTGGAGCAGTTCTTC. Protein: CASSVGGLAELEQFF.

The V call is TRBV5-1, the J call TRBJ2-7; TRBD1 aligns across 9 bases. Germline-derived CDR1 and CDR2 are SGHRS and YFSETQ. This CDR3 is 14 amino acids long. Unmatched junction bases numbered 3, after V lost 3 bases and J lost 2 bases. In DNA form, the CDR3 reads TGCGCCAGCAGCTGGAACAGGGGGCCCTACGAGCAGTACTTC. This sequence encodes CASSWNRGPYEQYF.

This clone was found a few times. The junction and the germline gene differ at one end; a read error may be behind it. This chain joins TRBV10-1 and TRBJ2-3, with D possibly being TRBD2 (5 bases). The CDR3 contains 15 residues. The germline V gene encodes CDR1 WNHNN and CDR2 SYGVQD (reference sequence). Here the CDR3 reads CAGSQVGIGTDTQYF. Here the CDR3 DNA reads TGCGCCGGCAGTCAGGTCGGGATCGGAACAGATACGCAGTATTTT.

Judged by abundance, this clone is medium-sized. The CDR3 nucleotides are TGTGCCAGCAGTGGGGGACGGACCTATAATTCACCCCTCCACTTT. Translation: CASSGGRTYNSPLHF. V and J are TRBV6-4 and TRBJ1-6; perhaps TRBD1 as D (5 bases). CDR3 size: 15 residues. With 4 bases removed from V and 2 bases from J, the gap between germline ends came to 9 bases. Germline-derived CDR1 and CDR2 are MRHNA and SNTAGT.